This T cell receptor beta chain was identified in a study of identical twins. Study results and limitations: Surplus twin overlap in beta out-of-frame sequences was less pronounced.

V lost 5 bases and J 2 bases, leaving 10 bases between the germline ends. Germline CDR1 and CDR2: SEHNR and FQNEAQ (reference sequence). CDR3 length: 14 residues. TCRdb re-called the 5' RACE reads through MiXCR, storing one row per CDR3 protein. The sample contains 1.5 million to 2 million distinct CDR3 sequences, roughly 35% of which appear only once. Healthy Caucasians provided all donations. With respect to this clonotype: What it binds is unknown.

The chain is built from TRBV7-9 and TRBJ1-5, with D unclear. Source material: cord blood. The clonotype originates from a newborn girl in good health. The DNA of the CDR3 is TGTGCCAGCAGCCCGGGGTCTGGCAATCAGCCCCAGCATTTT. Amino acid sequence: CASSPGSGNQPQHF.